This entry lists 21 T cell receptor beta chains sequenced from one sample in a study of molecular identifiers for immune sequencing clone quantification. TCRdb reprocessed the PCR reads with MiXCR, giving one entry per CDR3 protein. The table shows 80,000 to 130,000 distinct CDR3 sequences, with under 40% occurring only once. The sequencing input was naive CD8+ T cells from blood, with Jurkat cell RNA spiked in. Subset: FACS-sorted CD8+CD4-CCR7+CD45RA+ naive T cells. These receptors came from a human donor in good health. Some libraries in this study had Jurkat cell RNA spiked in.

This clonotype appeared a few times. The gene calls are TRBV15 and TRBJ2-3; 8 nucleotides line up with TRBD2. The CDR3 consists of 17 residues. The germline V gene has CDR1 LNHNV and CDR2 YYDKDF (reference sequence). The ends lost 0 bases at V and 5 bases at J; junction bases unmatched: 10. The chain's CDR3 is CATSRDYREGLLDTQYF. CDR3 nucleotide sequence: TGTGCCACCAGCAGAGATTACCGGGAGGGCCTTTTAGATACGCAGTATTTT.

The chain has TRBV20-1 and TRBJ2-4; 7 bases agree with TRBD1. Germline-derived CDR1 and CDR2 are DFQATT and SNEGSKA (reference sequence). The CDR3 is 12 amino acids. Trimming at V came to 5 bases and at J to 6 bases, leaving 4 bases not matched to a gene. The CDR3: CSAHRDRNIQYF. CDR3 coding DNA: TGCAGTGCTCACCGGGACAGAAACATTCAGTACTTC.

There are many counts of this clonotype. V usage is TRBV28 and J usage is TRBJ2-7; weak D call: TRBD2 (6 bases). The CDR3 is 13 amino acids. The V end was cut by 6 bases, the J end by 3 bases, with 12 bases between. Germline V gene lookup returns CDR1 MDHEN and CDR2 SYDVKM. CDR3 in DNA: TGTGCCAGCAGCCATACTAGCCTCTACGAGCAGTACTTC. It is translated as CASSHTSLYEQYF.

There are a few counts of this clonotype. This clone may be a read error of a much larger clone one base away. The chain links TRBV12-3 or TRBV12-4 to TRBJ1-5, with TRBD1 matching over 9 bases. CDR3 size: 14 residues. CDR3 coding DNA: TGTGCCAGCAGGATGGGACAGGGCAATCAGCCCCAGCAGTTT. It translates to CASRMGQGNQPQQF.

This clonotype appeared a single time. At one end the junction does not follow the germline gene, possibly because of a read error. The chain employs TRBV9 and TRBJ2-4; 7 nucleotides agree with TRBD1. Looked up from germline, CDR1 is SGDLS and CDR2 is YYNGEE. This CDR3 comprises 17 residues. CDR3 sequence reads: CASSARGNGEAKNTQYF. The CDR3 DNA reads TGTGCCAGCAGCGCCAGGGGGAATGGAGAAGCCAAAAACACTCAGTACTTC.

This chain joins TRBV6-2 or TRBV6-3 and TRBJ1-5; no reliable D call. Germline V CDR1 and CDR2: MNHEY, SVGEGT. Deletions cut 7 bases from V and 5 bases from J, with 18 bases between. CDR3 length: 15 amino acids. CDR3 nucleotide sequence: TGTGCCAGCACGGCGAGTTTAGAGCGTTATCAGCCCCAGCATTTT. Translated: CASTASLERYQPQHF.

This clonotype was observed a few times. At one of its ends the junction is not consistent with the germline gene, which may arise from a read error. The chain has TRBV28 and TRBJ2-2; maybe TRBD2 (5 bases). This CDR3 spans 14 amino acids. Germline CDR1 reads MDHEN; CDR2 reads SYDVKM. The CDR3 DNA is TGTGCCAGCAGGCAGGACTCGAACACCGGGGAGCAGTTTTTT. It yields the protein CASRQDSNTGEQFF.

Comment on this clonotype: This may stem from a read error, because a much larger clone lies one nucleotide away. This rearrangement joins TRBV6-2 or TRBV6-3 to TRBJ2-3; the D gene is possibly TRBD2 (6 bases). The CDR3 sequence is 14 residues long. V lost 6 bases, J lost 4 bases, and 14 bases lay in between. The germline CDR1 and CDR2 sequences are MNHEY and SVGEGT. In DNA form, the CDR3 reads TGTGCCAGCAGCACGATCGGCGGGGCAGATACGCAGTATTTT. It yields the protein CASSTIGGADTQYF.

Concerning this clonotype itself: Germline and junction disagree at one end, which may indicate a read error. The V gene is TRBV4-2, the J gene TRBJ2-2; a possible D gene is TRBD2 (6 bases). The CDR3 totals 15 residues. The germline V gene has CDR1 LGHNA and CDR2 YNFKEQ. This chain's CDR3 is CASSQAASAPGEQFF. In DNA form, the CDR3 reads TGTGCCAGCAGCCAAGCTGCTAGCGCCCCCGGGGAGCAGTTTTTT.

This clonotype was seen at least ten times. The chain has TRBV12-3 or TRBV12-4 and TRBJ2-3, with a tentative D call TRBD2 (6 bases). The CDR3 is made up of 15 amino acids. Trimming removed 5 bases from V and 2 bases from J, with 14 bases in between. CDR3 protein: CASSGVAVLTDTQYF. The DNA of the CDR3 is TGTGCCAGCAGTGGCGTAGCGGTTCTCACAGATACGCAGTATTTT.

This clonotype was recorded at least ten times. V is TRBV7-2 and J is TRBJ2-1; no firm D call. The CDR3 consists of 11 residues. V was shortened by 2 bases and J by 10 bases, with 6 bases between the two germline ends. In germline, CDR1 is SGHTA, CDR2 FQGNSA. CDR3 loop: CASSLLGEQFF. For the CDR3, the DNA is TGTGCCAGCAGCTTACTAGGCGAGCAGTTCTTC.

On this clonotype itself: It may be a read error: a sequence one base away is much more abundant. The gene calls are TRBV28 and TRBJ2-3; 8 nucleotides match TRBD2. V trimming: 5 bases; J trimming: 0 bases; junction bases outside the gene matches: 7. Germline loops: CDR1 MDHEN, CDR2 SYDVKM. The CDR3 totals 16 residues. CDR3 nucleotides: TGTGCCAGCAGTGTAGATCCTAGCGGGAGCACAGATACGCAGTATTTT. It yields the protein CASSVDPSGSTDTQYF.

This clonotype occurred once. The conserved phenylalanine or tryptophan is not found at the CDR3 terminus, so this likely reflects a read error. This CDR3 is CASSASGEANGYTL. The CDR3 coding sequence is TGTGCCAGCAGCGCTTCAGGGGAAGCCAATGGCTACACCCTC. The chain couples TRBV7-9 to TRBJ1-2; D is perhaps TRBD1 (6 bases). The CDR3 runs to 14 residues. V was shortened by 5 bases and J by 6 bases, with 16 bases between the two germline ends. The germline CDR1 and CDR2 sequences are SEHNR and FQNEAQ (reference sequence).

This clonotype was found many times. This CDR3 reads CASSIGAREQYF. DNA for the CDR3: TGTGCCAGTAGTATTGGTGCACGCGAGCAGTACTTC. V and J are TRBV19 and TRBJ2-7, with D unresolved. This CDR3 contains 12 residues. V was shortened by 3 bases and J by 6 bases, with 9 bases between the two germline ends. Germline values: CDR1 LNHDA, CDR2 SQIVND (reference sequence).

This clonotype has a count of ten or more. CDR3 bases: TGTGCCAGCAGTTGGGGGACTAGCGGACAATACGAGCAGTACTTC. This gives the protein CASSWGTSGQYEQYF. J is TRBJ2-7 and V is TRBV6-5, with 11 positions matching TRBD2. J was trimmed by 4 bases and V by 4 bases; bases with no gene match: 6. The CDR3 runs to 15 residues. The germline V gene encodes CDR1 MNHEY and CDR2 SVGAGI.

This clonotype was found many times. V usage is TRBV3-1 and J usage is TRBJ2-7; no clear D gene. Germline CDR1 LGHDT, CDR2 YNNKEL (reference sequence). There are 12 residues in the CDR3. V lost 4 bases to trimming and J lost 4 bases, with 8 bases between them. The chain's CDR3 is CASSPLGYEQYF. The CDR3 DNA follows: TGTGCCAGCAGCCCCCTCGGGTACGAGCAGTACTTC.

This clonotype was detected many times. The chain combines TRBV7-2 with TRBJ2-7, with 7 bases lining up with TRBD2. The V segment lost 5 bases and the J segment 6 bases; nucleotides outside the gene matches: 7. Germline assignment: CDR1 SGHTA and CDR2 FQGNSA. The CDR3 totals 13 residues. The chain's CDR3 is CASSVTSSSEQYF. CDR3 coding DNA: TGTGCCAGCAGCGTGACTAGCTCGTCCGAGCAGTACTTC.

Concerning this clonotype itself: This may come from a read error, since a much larger clone is one base off. The chain is built from TRBV7-2 and TRBJ2-1; D remains unclear. CDR1 and CDR2 from the germline V gene are SGHTA and FQGNSA. Trimming shortened V by 5 bases and J by 9 bases, and 14 bases separated the two germline ends. The CDR3 covers 13 residues. This CDR3 reads CASSTPRNIEQFF. CDR3 nucleotide sequence: TGTGCCAGCAGCACCCCTAGGAACATTGAGCAGTTCTTC.

This clonotype was recorded a few times. The J gene is TRBJ2-5, the V gene TRBV14, with TRBD2 matching 10 bases. Unmatched junction bases numbered 4, after V lost 3 bases and J lost 3 bases. Germline V gene sequence: CDR1 SGHDN, CDR2 FVKESK. This CDR3 has 15 amino acids. CDR3 loop: CASSQWTSGKETQYF. CDR3 DNA sequence: TGTGCCAGCAGCCAGTGGACTAGCGGAAAAGAGACCCAGTACTTC.

This clonotype was seen once. One end of the junction is discordant with germline, which a read error may explain. The chain uses TRBV4-2 and TRBJ1-1; D call uncertain. The CDR3 has 15 residues. Germline CDR1 and CDR2: LGHNA and YNFKEQ. CDR3 sequence reads: CASSQALLGNTEAYF. CDR3 nucleotide sequence: TGTGCCAGCAGCCAAGCATTACTGGGTAACACTGAAGCTTACTTT.

V and J are TRBV7-8 and TRBJ2-1; D not resolved. The CDR3 contains 13 residues. Trimming removed 2 bases from V and 2 bases from J, with 4 bases in between. Germline loops: CDR1 SGHVS, CDR2 FQNEAQ. CDR3 DNA sequence: TGTGCCAGCAGCTTATTCGCCTACAATGAGCAGTTCTTC. The encoded protein is CASSLFAYNEQFF.